The entry below gives a single TCR beta chain sequence along with its context. This specimen belongs to a study of cytomegalovirus exposure and HLA in healthy donors. The PCR employed 60 Vbeta primers together with 13 Jbeta primers. TCRdb keeps only in-frame clones here, not all; method: immunoSEQ multiplex PCR. The table records 85,000 to 120,000 clones, around 80% of them present only once. Unmatched junction bases numbered 7, after V lost 4 bases and J lost 2 bases. Germline lookup yields CDR1 SQVTM and CDR2 ANQGSEA. The CDR3 loop spans 14 amino acids. This chain joins TRBV29-1 and TRBJ2-5, with 7 bases lining up with TRBD2. The TCR comes from a man in his forties in good health and CMV-seronegative. Sequenced: PBMCs. In DNA form, the CDR3 reads TGCAGCGTTGGGAACCTAGCGGTACAAGAGACCCAGTACTTC. The encoded protein is CSVGNLAVQETQYF.